This T cell receptor (beta chain) was captured in a study of T-cell memory formation after mild COVID-19. TCR alpha and TCR beta cDNA libraries carrying sample barcodes and UMIs came from 5'RACE with constant-segment primers. TCRdb re-analysed the 5' RACE reads in MiXCR, keeping a single row per CDR3 protein. Found here are fewer than 40,000 distinct CDR3 sequences, roughly 7.2% of them singletons; the top ten hold 25% to 30%. The V end was cut by 5 bases, the J end by 4 bases, with 14 bases between. This CDR3 has 14 residues. The germline CDR1 and CDR2 sequences are SGHTA and FQGTGA. This clonotype was recorded many times.

This chain links TRBV7-3 with TRBJ1-2; no reliable D call. Sequenced sample: PBMCs or a T cell subset sorted from them (not recorded which). The clonotype was recovered from a man aged 18-30 years who had mild COVID-19 (a few samples of this study predate the infection). Cell type and time point are not known. CDR3 protein: CASSPQSDSYGYTF. CDR3 bases: TGTGCCAGCAGCCCCCAATCGGACTCCTATGGCTACACCTTC.